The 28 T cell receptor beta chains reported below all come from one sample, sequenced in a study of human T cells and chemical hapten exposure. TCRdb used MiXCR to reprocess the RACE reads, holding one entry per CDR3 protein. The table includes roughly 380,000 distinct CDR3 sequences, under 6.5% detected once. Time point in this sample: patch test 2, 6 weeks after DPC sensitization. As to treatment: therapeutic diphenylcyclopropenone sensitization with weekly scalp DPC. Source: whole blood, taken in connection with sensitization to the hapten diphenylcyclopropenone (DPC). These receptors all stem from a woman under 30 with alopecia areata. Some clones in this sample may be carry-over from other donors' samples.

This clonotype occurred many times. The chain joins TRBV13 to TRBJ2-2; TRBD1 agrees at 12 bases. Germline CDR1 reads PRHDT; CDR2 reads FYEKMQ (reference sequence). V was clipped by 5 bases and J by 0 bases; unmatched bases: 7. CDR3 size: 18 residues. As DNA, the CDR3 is TGTGCCAGCAGCACTGGGACAGGGGGCTGGGCGAACACCGGGGAGCTGTTTTTT. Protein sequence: CASSTGTGGWANTGELFF.

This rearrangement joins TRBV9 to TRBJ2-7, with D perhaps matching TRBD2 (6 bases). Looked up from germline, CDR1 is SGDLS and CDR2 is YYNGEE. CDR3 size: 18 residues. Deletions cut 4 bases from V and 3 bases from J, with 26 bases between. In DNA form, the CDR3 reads TGTGCCAGCAGCTCGAGAGGGGCACCGGGACTCGCCCTCTACGAGCAGTACTTC. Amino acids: CASSSRGAPGLALYEQYF.

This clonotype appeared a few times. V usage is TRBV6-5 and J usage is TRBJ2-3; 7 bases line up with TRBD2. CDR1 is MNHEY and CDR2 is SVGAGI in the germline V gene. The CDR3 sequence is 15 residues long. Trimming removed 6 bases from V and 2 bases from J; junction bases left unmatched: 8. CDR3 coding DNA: TGTGCCAGCAGACGGACTAGGGCTTTCACAGATACGCAGTATTTT. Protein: CASRRTRAFTDTQYF.

Here the CDR3 reads CASSPAYNQETQYF. The CDR3, as DNA: TGTGCCAGCAGCCCAGCTTACAACCAAGAGACCCAGTACTTC. The rearrangement uses TRBV7-6 and TRBJ2-5; D is ambiguous. Germline CDR1 SGHVS, CDR2 FNYEAQ. Trimming stripped 5 bases from V and 0 bases from J, with 10 bases between. The CDR3 length is 14 residues. The variable domain in full, with the rest retrieved from reference TRBV7-6 and TRBJ2-5, is GAGVSQSPRYKVTKRGQDVALRCDPISGHVSLYWYRQALGQGPEFLTYFNYEAQQDKSGLPNDRFSAERPEGSISTLTIQRTEQRDSAMYRCASSPAYNQETQYFGPGTRLLVL.

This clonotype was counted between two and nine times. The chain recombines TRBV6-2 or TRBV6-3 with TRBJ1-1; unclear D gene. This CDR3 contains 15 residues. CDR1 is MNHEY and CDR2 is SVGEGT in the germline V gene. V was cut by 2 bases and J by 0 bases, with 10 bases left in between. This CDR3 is CASSYTDYMNTEAFF. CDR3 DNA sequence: TGTGCCAGCAGTTACACGGACTATATGAACACTGAAGCTTTCTTT.

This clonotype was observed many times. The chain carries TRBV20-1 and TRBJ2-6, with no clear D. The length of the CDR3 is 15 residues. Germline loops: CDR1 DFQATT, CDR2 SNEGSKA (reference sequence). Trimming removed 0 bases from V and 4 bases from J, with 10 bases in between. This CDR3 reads CSARDRSGGANVLTF. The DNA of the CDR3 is TGCAGTGCTAGAGATCGGTCCGGGGGGGCCAACGTCCTGACTTTC.

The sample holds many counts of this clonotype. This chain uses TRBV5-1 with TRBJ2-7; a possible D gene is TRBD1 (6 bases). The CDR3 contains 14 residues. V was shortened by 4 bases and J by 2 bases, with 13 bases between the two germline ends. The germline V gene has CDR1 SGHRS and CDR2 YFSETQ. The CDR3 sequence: CASSADRHPYEQYF. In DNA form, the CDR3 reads TGCGCCAGCAGCGCAGACAGGCACCCCTACGAGCAGTACTTC.

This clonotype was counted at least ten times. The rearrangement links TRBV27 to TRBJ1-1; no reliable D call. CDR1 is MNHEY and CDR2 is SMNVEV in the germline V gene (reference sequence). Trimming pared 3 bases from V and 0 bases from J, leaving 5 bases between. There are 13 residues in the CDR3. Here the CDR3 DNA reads TGTGCCAGCAGTTTTAGCCTGAACACTGAAGCTTTCTTT. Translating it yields CASSFSLNTEAFF.

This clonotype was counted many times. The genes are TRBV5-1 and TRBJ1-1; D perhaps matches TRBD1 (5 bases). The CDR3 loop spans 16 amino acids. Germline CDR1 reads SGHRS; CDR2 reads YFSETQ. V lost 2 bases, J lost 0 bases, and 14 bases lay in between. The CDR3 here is CASSFGGWGLNTEAFF. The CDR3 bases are TGCGCCAGCAGCTTTGGCGGTTGGGGACTGAACACTGAAGCTTTCTTT. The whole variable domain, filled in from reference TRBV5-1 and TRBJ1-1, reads KAGVTQTPRYLIKTRGQQVTLSCSPISGHRSVSWYQQTPGQGLQFLFEYFSETQRNKGNFPGRFSGRQFSNSRSEMNVSTLELGDSALYLCASSFGGWGLNTEAFFGQGTRLTVV.

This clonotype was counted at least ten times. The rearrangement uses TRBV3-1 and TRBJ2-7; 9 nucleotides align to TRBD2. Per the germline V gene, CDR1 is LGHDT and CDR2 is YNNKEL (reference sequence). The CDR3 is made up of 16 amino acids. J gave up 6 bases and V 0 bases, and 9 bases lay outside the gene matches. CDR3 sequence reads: CASSQDLGGGAREQYF. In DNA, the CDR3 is TGTGCCAGCAGCCAAGATCTTGGCGGGGGGGCCCGCGAGCAGTACTTC.

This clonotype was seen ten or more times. The CDR3 region has the DNA TGTGCCAGCAGCTTGGAGACGGGGATCTACGAGCAGTACTTC. It translates to CASSLETGIYEQYF. The chain couples TRBV7-9 to TRBJ2-7; D perhaps matches TRBD2 (5 bases). There are 14 residues in the CDR3. The V and J ends lost 3 bases and 3 bases respectively, with 12 bases between them. The germline V gene encodes CDR1 SEHNR and CDR2 FQNEAQ (reference sequence).

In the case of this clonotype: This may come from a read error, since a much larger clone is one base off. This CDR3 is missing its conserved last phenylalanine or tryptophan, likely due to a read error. CDR3 sequence (DNA): TGCAGTGCTAGATATGCAGGCTTCAGGGGGGATCAGCCCCAGCATTAT. It is translated as CSARYAGFRGDQPQHY. The V and J genes are TRBV20-1 and TRBJ1-5, with 7 nucleotides matching TRBD1. The ends lost 2 bases at V and 5 bases at J; junction bases unmatched: 12. Germline CDR1 is DFQATT and CDR2 is SNEGSKA (reference sequence). This CDR3 contains 16 residues.

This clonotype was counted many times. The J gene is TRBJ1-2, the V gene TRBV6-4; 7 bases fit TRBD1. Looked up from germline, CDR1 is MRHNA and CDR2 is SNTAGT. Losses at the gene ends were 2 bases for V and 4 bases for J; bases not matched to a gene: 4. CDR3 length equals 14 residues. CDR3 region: CASSDGQGGYGYTF. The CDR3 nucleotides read TGTGCCAGCAGTGACGGTCAGGGGGGCTATGGCTACACCTTC.

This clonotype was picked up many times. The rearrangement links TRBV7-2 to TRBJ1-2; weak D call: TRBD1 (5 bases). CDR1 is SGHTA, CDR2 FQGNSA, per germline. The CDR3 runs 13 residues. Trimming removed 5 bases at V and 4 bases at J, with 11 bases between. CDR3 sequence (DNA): TGTGCCAGCAGCCCCACAGGAACCTATGGCTACACCTTC. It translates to CASSPTGTYGYTF.

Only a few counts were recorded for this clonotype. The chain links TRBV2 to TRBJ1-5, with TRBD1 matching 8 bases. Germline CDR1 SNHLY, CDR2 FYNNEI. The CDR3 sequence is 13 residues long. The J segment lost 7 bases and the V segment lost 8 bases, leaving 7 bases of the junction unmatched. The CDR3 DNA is TGTGCCAGCGTAACAGGGGGAGGACAGCCCCAGCATTTT. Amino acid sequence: CASVTGGGQPQHF.

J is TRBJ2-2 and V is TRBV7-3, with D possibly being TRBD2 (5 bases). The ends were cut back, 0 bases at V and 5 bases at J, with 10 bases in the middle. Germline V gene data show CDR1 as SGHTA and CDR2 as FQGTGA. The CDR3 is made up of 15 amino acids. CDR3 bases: TGTGCCAGCAGCTTAACGTTACGAGGGACCGGGGAGCTGTTTTTT. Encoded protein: CASSLTLRGTGELFF.

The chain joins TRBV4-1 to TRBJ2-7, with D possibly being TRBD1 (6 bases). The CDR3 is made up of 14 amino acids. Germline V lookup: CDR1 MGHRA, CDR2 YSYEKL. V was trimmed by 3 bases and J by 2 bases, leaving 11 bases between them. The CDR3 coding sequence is TGCGCCAGCAGCCAGAACAGGGATCCCTACGAGCAGTACTTC. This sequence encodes CASSQNRDPYEQYF.

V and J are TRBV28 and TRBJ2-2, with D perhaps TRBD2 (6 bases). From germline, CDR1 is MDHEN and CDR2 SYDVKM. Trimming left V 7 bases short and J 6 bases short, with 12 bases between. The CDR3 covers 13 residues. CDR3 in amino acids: CASTYGGAGELFF. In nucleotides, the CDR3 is TGTGCCAGCACCTACGGGGGTGCCGGGGAGCTGTTTTTT. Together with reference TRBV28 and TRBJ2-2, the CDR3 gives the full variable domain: DVKVTQSSRYLVKRTGEKVFLECVQDMDHENMFWYRQDPGLGLRLIYFSYDVKMKEKGDIPEGYSVSREKKERFSLILESASTNQTSMYLCASTYGGAGELFFGEGSRLTVL.

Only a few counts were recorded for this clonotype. CDR3: CSVNPGQGVATEAFF. CDR3 bases: TGCAGCGTAAACCCGGGACAGGGGGTTGCGACTGAAGCTTTCTTT. The J gene is TRBJ1-1, the V gene TRBV29-1, with 11 bases lining up with TRBD1. V gave up 6 bases and J gave up 5 bases; unmatched junction bases: 11. The CDR3 loop spans 15 amino acids. Germline V gene data show CDR1 as SQVTM and CDR2 as ANQGSEA.

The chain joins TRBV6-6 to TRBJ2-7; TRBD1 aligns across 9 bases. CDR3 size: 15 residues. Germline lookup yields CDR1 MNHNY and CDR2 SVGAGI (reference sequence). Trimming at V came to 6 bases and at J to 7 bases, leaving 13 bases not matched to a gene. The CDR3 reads CASSFSRTGTGEQYF. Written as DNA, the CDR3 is TGTGCCAGCAGCTTCAGCCGGACAGGGACAGGGGAGCAGTACTTC.

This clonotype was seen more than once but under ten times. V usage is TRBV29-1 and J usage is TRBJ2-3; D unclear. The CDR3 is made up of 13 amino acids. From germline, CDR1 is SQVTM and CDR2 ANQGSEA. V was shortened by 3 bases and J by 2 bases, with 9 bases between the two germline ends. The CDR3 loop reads CSVDPTPTDTQYF. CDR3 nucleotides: TGCAGCGTTGACCCAACTCCCACAGATACGCAGTATTTT.

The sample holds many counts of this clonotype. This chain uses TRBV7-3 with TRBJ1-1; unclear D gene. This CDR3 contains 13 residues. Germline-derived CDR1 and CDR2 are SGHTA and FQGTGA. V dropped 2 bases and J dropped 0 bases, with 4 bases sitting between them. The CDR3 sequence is CASSLWVNTEAFF. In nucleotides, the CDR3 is TGTGCCAGCAGCTTATGGGTGAACACTGAAGCTTTCTTT.

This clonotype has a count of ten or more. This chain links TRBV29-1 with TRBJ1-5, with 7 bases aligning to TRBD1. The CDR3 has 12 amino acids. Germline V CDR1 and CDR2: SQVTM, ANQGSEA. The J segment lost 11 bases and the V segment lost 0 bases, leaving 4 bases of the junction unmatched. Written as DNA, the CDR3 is TGCAGCGTTGAAGATGAGGGGGCAGCCCAGCATTTT. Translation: CSVEDEGAAQHF.

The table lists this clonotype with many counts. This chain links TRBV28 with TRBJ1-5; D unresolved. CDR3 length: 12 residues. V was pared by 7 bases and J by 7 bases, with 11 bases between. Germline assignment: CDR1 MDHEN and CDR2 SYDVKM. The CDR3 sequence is CASMLLGQPQHF. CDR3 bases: TGTGCCAGCATGTTACTCGGGCAGCCCCAGCATTTT.

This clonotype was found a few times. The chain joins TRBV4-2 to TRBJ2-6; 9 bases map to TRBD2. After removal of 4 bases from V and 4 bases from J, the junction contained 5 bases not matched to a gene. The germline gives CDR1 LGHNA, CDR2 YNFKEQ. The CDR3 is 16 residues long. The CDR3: CASSPAGGQGANVLTF. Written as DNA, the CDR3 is TGTGCCAGCAGCCCGGCGGGGGGGCAAGGGGCCAACGTCCTGACTTTC.

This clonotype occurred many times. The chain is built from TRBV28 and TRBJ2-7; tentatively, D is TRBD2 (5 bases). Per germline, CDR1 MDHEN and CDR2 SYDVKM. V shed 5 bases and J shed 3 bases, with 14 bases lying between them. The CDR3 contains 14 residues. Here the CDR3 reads CASSLGNGLYEQYF. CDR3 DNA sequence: TGTGCCAGCAGTCTGGGGAACGGACTCTACGAGCAGTACTTC.

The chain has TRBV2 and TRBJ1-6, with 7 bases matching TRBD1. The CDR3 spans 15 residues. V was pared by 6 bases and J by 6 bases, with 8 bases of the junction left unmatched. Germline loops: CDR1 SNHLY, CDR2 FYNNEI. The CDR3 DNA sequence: TGTGCCAGCAGCGAGGGGACAGCGATTAATTCACCCCTCCACTTT. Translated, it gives CASSEGTAINSPLHF.

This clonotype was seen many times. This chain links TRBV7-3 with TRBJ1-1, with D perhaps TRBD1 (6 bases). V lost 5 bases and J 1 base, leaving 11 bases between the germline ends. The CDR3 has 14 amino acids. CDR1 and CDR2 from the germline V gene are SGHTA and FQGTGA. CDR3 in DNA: TGTGCCAGCAGCCTTCAGGGGCCGAACACTGAAGCTTTCTTT. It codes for CASSLQGPNTEAFF.